This T cell receptor (beta chain) was observed in a study of T cell changes during pregnancy in multiple sclerosis. Some clones are missing from TCRdb's copy, which holds only in-frame ones; the method was immunoSEQ multiplex PCR. Among approximately 88,000 clones listed, around 93% were seen once. This CDR3 is built from 14 residues. With 1 base removed from V and 4 bases from J, the gap between germline ends came to 11 bases. Per the germline V gene, CDR1 is SGDLS and CDR2 is YYNGEE. The sequencing here drew on peripheral blood, taken in the third trimester of pregnancy. The rearrangement uses TRBV9 and TRBJ2-5; D ambiguous. This TCR came from a female donor with multiple sclerosis, enrolled in a pregnancy study. The CDR3 coding sequence is TGTGCCAGCAGCGTAAACCCCGAGAGAGAGACCCAGTACTTC. Its translation: CASSVNPERETQYF.